Listed below are T cell receptor beta chains from one sample, sequenced in a study of T cell responses to AZD1222 COVID-19 vaccine. Assay used: immunoSEQ multiplex PCR; TCRdb lists only in-frame clones, some missing. The sample records tens of thousands of clones, about four fifths being singletons. The sample in question was peripheral blood, obtained 28 days after the second AZD1222 dose. The receptors here all came from an adult who received the AZD1222 COVID-19 vaccine. The CDR3 runs from the conserved cysteine through the conserved F or W. The D gene is left open where the match is weak.

cdr3_aa cdr3_nt j_call v_call d_call
CAWDRMNTEAFF TGTGCCTGGGACAGGATGAACACTGAAGCTTTCTTT TRBJ1-1 TRBV30 -
CASSVTTGTSPGELFF TGTGCCAGCAGCGTAACGACCGGGACTAGCCCTGGGGAGCTGTTTTTT TRBJ2-2 TRBV9 TRBD2
CASSQVAGTTGELFF TGTGCCAGCAGCCAAGTGGCGGGGACCACCGGGGAGCTGTTTTTT TRBJ2-2 TRBV3-1/TRBV3-2 -
CASSPQGLSDTIYF TGTGCCAGCAGCCCACAGGGGTTAAGCGACACCATATATTTT TRBJ1-3 TRBV7-6 TRBD1
CASSLGAGQHF TGTGCCAGCAGCTTAGGTGCGGGCCAGCATTTT TRBJ1-5 TRBV7-2 -
CASSIGDGVQGNEQFF TGTGCCAGTAGTATAGGGGATGGGGTCCAAGGCAATGAGCAGTTCTTC TRBJ2-1 TRBV19 -
CASSLVRQVNTEAFF TGTGCCAGCAGCTTAGTCCGACAGGTGAACACTGAAGCTTTCTTT TRBJ1-1 TRBV7-8 -
CASSQHYEVLYGYTF TGTGCCAGCAGCCAGCATTATGAGGTACTCTATGGCTACACCTTC TRBJ1-2 TRBV7-2 -
CASSQSGVAKNIQYF TGCGCCAGCAGTCAATCGGGGGTAGCCAAAAACATTCAGTACTTC TRBJ2-4 TRBV23-1 -
CASGLTRSSYNSPLHF TGTGCTAGTGGTTTGACCCGGAGCTCCTATAATTCACCCCTCCACTTT TRBJ1-6 TRBV12-5 -
CASSESTRGGVPAFF TGCGCCAGCAGTGAGTCGACTCGGGGGGGTGTCCCGGCTTTCTTT TRBJ1-1 TRBV10-2 -
CASSPSTVGEKLFF TGTGCCAGCAGCCCGAGTACGGTGGGTGAAAAACTGTTTTTT TRBJ1-4 TRBV7-2 -
CASSGTGAPTNEKLFF TGTGCCAGCTCAGGGACAGGGGCTCCAACTAATGAAAAACTGTTTTTT TRBJ1-4 TRBV19 TRBD1
CASRPPGQGYGELFF TGTGCCAGCAGACCCCCGGGACAGGGGTACGGGGAGCTGTTTTTT TRBJ2-2 TRBV6-1 TRBD1
CASSYKRGGSNTEAFF TGTGCCAGCAGTTACAAGAGGGGTGGTTCGAACACTGAAGCTTTCTTT TRBJ1-1 TRBV6-5 -
CASSLIAGTDTQYF TGCGCCAGCAGCTTGATAGCGGGCACAGATACGCAGTATTTT TRBJ2-3 TRBV5-1 -
CASSFPSDYGYTF TGCGCCAGCAGCTTCCCCTCCGATTATGGCTACACCTTC TRBJ1-2 TRBV5-1 -